This TCR beta chain was obtained from a study of long-term antiretroviral therapy in people with HIV. The libraries were made with immunoSEQ v3.0 at survey level. TCRdb's table, derived via immunoSEQ multiplex PCR, lists solely in-frame clones and lacks some. The data show 12,000 or so clones, roughly 80% seen once. Cryopreserved PBMC samples of about 0.9-10 million cells were used for DNA extraction. CDR3 size: 13 residues. Per the germline V gene, CDR1 is MNHNS and CDR2 is SASEGT. With V trimmed by 11 bases and J by 8 bases, 10 bases remained unmatched. This sequence joins TRBV6-1 and TRBJ1-1; 11 nucleotides line up with TRBD1. The material sequenced was unsorted PBMCs, taken nearly 8.5 years after starting antiretroviral therapy. This sequence was found in a middle-aged man with HIV. The CDR3, as DNA: TGTGCCGGCGGGACAGGGGGAGGTGGAGAAGCTTTCTTT. Protein product: CAGGTGGGGEAFF.